One sample yielded the 14 T cell receptor beta chains listed below, sequenced in a study of cytomegalovirus exposure and HLA in healthy donors. The study ran its PCR with 60 Vbeta and 13 Jbeta primers. Only in-frame clones appear in the TCRdb table, and some are missing; sequencing was by immunoSEQ multiplex PCR. The sample comprises 160,000 or so clones, around 88% of which are singletons, and over 0.8% rests with the top ten. The source material was PBMCs. All receptors come from a woman in her twenties or thirties in good health and CMV-seronegative.

The rearrangement uses TRBV5-4 and TRBJ2-4; TRBD1 might be the D (5 bases). Per the germline V gene, CDR1 is SGHNT and CDR2 is YYREEE (reference sequence). The germline V and J ends were trimmed by 0 bases and 3 bases, with 10 bases remaining between them. This CDR3 has 15 amino acids. For the CDR3, the DNA is TGTGCCAGCAGCTTGGACTTGCAGGGCAAAAACATTCAGTACTTC. Translation gives CASSLDLQGKNIQYF.

The CDR3 loop is CASSFRQIQETQYF. CDR3 DNA sequence: TGCGCCAGCAGCTTTCGACAGATTCAAGAGACCCAGTACTTC. This chain uses TRBV5-1 with TRBJ2-5; a weak D match, TRBD1 (5 bases). Germline CDR1 is SGHRS and CDR2 is YFSETQ. V was clipped by 2 bases and J by 2 bases, with 10 bases between them. The CDR3 runs 14 residues.

The chain combines TRBV29-1 with TRBJ2-7, with D possibly being TRBD2 (6 bases). Germline V gene lookup returns CDR1 SQVTM and CDR2 ANQGSEA. The CDR3 extends over 13 amino acids. With 4 bases removed from V and 0 bases from J, the gap between germline ends came to 10 bases. The CDR3 region is CSVVGGASYEQYF. For the CDR3, the DNA is TGCAGCGTTGTAGGCGGGGCCTCCTACGAGCAGTACTTC.

This clone has just a few counts. The V gene is TRBV10-2, the J gene TRBJ1-1, with D possibly TRBD1 on 5 matching bases. Deletions cut 2 bases from V and 0 bases from J, with 13 bases between. This CDR3 spans 16 amino acids. From germline, CDR1 is WSHSY and CDR2 SAAADI. The CDR3 coding sequence is TGCGCCAGCAGTGAGCCTGGAGGGACCATGAACACTGAAGCTTTCTTT. Amino acids: CASSEPGGTMNTEAFF.

The chain recombines TRBV7-9 with TRBJ1-6, with 7 positions matching TRBD1. The length of the CDR3 is 16 residues. Germline CDR1 and CDR2: SEHNR and FQNEAQ (reference sequence). V shed 1 base and J 7 bases; nucleotides not matched to a gene: 7. As DNA, the CDR3 is TGTGCCAGCAGCTTAGGTAGGGGGCTTACGAATTCACCCCTCCACTTT. It yields the protein CASSLGRGLTNSPLHF.

The rearrangement joins TRBV5-1 to TRBJ2-2, with 11 positions matching TRBD2. The length of the CDR3 is 16 residues. V lost 0 bases, J lost 5 bases, and 3 bases stayed unmatched. Germline CDR1 SGHRS, CDR2 YFSETQ. CDR3 DNA sequence: TGCGCCAGCAGCTTGGCACTAGCGGGAGTTACCGGGGAGCTGTTTTTT. Translating it yields CASSLALAGVTGELFF.

This clone was found once. DNA for the CDR3: TGTGCCAGCAGCTTATCCCCAGGGGGGTTCGGGAACACTGAAGCTTTCTTT. This codes for CASSLSPGGFGNTEAFF. The chain uses TRBV7-2 and TRBJ1-1, with 7 bases matching TRBD1. CDR1 is SGHTA, CDR2 FQGNSA, per germline. The trim removed 2 bases at V and 1 base at J, leaving 10 bases unmatched. This CDR3 comprises 17 residues.

The V call is TRBV11-3, the J call TRBJ2-3, with D tentatively TRBD1 (5 bases). Germline CDR1 SGHNT, CDR2 YENEEA. This CDR3 contains 13 residues. The V and J ends lost 3 bases and 5 bases respectively, with 9 bases between them. This CDR3 reads CASSLTQGDTQYF. The CDR3 DNA sequence: TGTGCCAGCAGCTTGACTCAGGGAGATACGCAGTATTTT.

The chain combines TRBV6-6 with TRBJ2-7; 11 bases are shared with TRBD2. The trim removed 4 bases at V and 3 bases at J, leaving 5 bases unmatched. Germline CDR1 MNHNY, CDR2 SVGAGI (reference sequence). The CDR3 has 15 residues. For the CDR3, the DNA is TGTGCCAGCAGTTTGACTAGCGGGGCAATCTACGAGCAGTACTTC. It is translated as CASSLTSGAIYEQYF.

This clone was recorded a few times. The chain uses TRBV7-7 and TRBJ2-2; tentative D call: TRBD1 (5 bases). Germline lookup yields CDR1 SSHAT and CDR2 FNYEAQ (reference sequence). Trimming removed 1 base from V and 4 bases from J, with 10 bases in between. The CDR3 is 15 residues long. CDR3 DNA sequence: TGTGCCAGCAGCTTAGTTTTGGGGCGCACCGGGGAGCTGTTTTTT. Its protein is CASSLVLGRTGELFF.

V gene TRBV5-1 combines with J gene TRBJ1-1; D remains ambiguous. V shed 0 bases and J shed 5 bases, with 8 bases lying between them. Germline V gives CDR1 SGHRS, CDR2 YFSETQ. The CDR3 sequence is 13 residues long. The CDR3 bases are TGCGCCAGCAGCTTGGAACGGAGGACTGAAGCTTTCTTT. Translation: CASSLERRTEAFF.

This sequence joins TRBV6-6 and TRBJ2-7, with 9 bases that match TRBD1. This CDR3 contains 14 residues. Germline CDR1 reads MNHNY; CDR2 reads SVGAGI (reference sequence). With 4 bases clipped from V and 2 bases from J, the junction kept 3 bases outside the gene matches. The CDR3 spells CASSSGQGTYEQYF. CDR3 sequence (DNA): TGTGCCAGCAGTTCGGGACAGGGCACCTACGAGCAGTACTTC.

J is TRBJ1-6 and V is TRBV18; no firm D call. The ends were cut back, 3 bases at V and 0 bases at J, with 12 bases in the middle. Germline CDR1 and CDR2: KGHSH and LQKENI. The CDR3 consists of 17 residues. CDR3 DNA sequence: TGTGCCAGCTCACCGGGCGCCATGAACTCCTATAATTCACCCCTCCACTTT. Translating it yields CASSPGAMNSYNSPLHF.

This clone was counted a few times. J is TRBJ1-2 and V is TRBV25-1, with 7 bases lining up with TRBD1. There are 13 residues in the CDR3. Germline-derived CDR1 and CDR2 are MGHDK and SYGVNS. J lost 4 bases, V lost 2 bases, and 1 base had no gene match. CDR3 protein: CASSEDRAYGYTF. CDR3 in DNA: TGTGCCAGCAGTGAAGACAGGGCCTATGGCTACACCTTC.